The 6 T cell receptor beta chains given below trace back to one sample, sequenced in a study of early T cells in non-severe SARS-CoV-2 infection. From the 5' RACE reads, TCRdb called clonotypes with MiXCR, one entry per CDR3 protein. Altogether 100,000 to 120,000 distinct CDR3 sequences are present, 9.5% to 13% being singletons, with the ten largest covering 3% to 3.5%. The sample consisted of whole blood. The source is an adult who was a healthcare worker with PCR-confirmed SARS-CoV-2 infection or an uninfected control (not recorded which).

The sample holds a few counts of this clonotype. The rearrangement links TRBV4-1 to TRBJ2-1, with 13 bases aligning to TRBD2. There are 16 residues in the CDR3. V gave up 0 bases and J gave up 8 bases; unmatched junction bases: 4. CDR1 is MGHRA, CDR2 YSYEKL, per germline. The DNA of the CDR3 is TGCGCCAGCAGCCAAGAACTAGCGGGAGGGTGGCATGAGCAGTTCTTC. It yields the protein CASSQELAGGWHEQFF.

This clonotype was observed at least ten times. The gene calls are TRBV25-1 and TRBJ1-1, with no clear D. With 1 base removed from V and 1 base from J, the gap between germline ends came to 4 bases. Germline CDR1 reads MGHDK; CDR2 reads SYGVNS. The CDR3 spans 13 residues. The CDR3 sequence: CASSESRNTEAFF. CDR3 bases: TGTGCCAGCAGTGAATCGAGGAACACTGAAGCTTTCTTT.

The chain uses TRBV19 and TRBJ2-2; maybe TRBD2 (6 bases). CDR3 size: 15 residues. The germline V gene has CDR1 LNHDA and CDR2 SQIVND (reference sequence). V lost 3 bases, J lost 5 bases, and 13 bases lay in between. This CDR3 reads CASSILAGTTGELFF. The CDR3 DNA reads as TGTGCCAGTAGTATCCTGGCGGGAACTACCGGGGAGCTGTTTTTT.

The V call is TRBV11-2, the J call TRBJ2-7, with TRBD2 as a possible D gene (6 bases). Trimming pared 5 bases from V and 4 bases from J, leaving 12 bases between. Germline V gives CDR1 SGHAT, CDR2 FQNNGV. This CDR3 contains 13 residues. The CDR3 is CASSTRGVYEQYF. The CDR3 region has the DNA TGTGCCAGCAGCACCCGCGGGGTGTACGAGCAGTACTTC.

The sample holds many counts of this clonotype. The chain couples TRBV6-1 to TRBJ1-5; D is perhaps TRBD1 (5 bases). Germline CDR1 and CDR2: MNHNS and SASEGT. The CDR3 has 15 residues. Trimming took off 6 bases at V and 3 bases at J, with 15 bases between the two ends. The CDR3 sequence is CASRGVGPLNQPQHF. CDR3 DNA sequence: TGTGCCAGCAGAGGTGTGGGGCCGCTCAATCAGCCCCAGCATTTT.

The chain uses TRBV13 and TRBJ2-3; D gene uncertain. Germline V gives CDR1 PRHDT, CDR2 FYEKMQ (reference sequence). Deletions cut 3 bases from V and 3 bases from J, with 13 bases between. The CDR3 loop spans 15 amino acids. The CDR3 coding sequence is TGTGCCAGCAGCTTCATCTCTGGCGTTACAGATACGCAGTATTTT. It encodes CASSFISGVTDTQYF.